This entry concerns a single T cell receptor beta chain. V was trimmed by 5 bases and J by 6 bases, leaving 13 bases between them. The germline gives CDR1 MNHEY, CDR2 SVGAGI. The CDR3 consists of 13 residues. These data originate in a study of T cell responses to AZD1222 COVID-19 vaccine. Generated by immunoSEQ multiplex PCR, the TCRdb table keeps only in-frame clones and is missing some. The sample has approximately 120,000 clones, roughly nine tenths seen once. The chain recombines TRBV6-5 with TRBJ1-2; tentatively, D is TRBD1 (5 bases). The starting material was peripheral blood, obtained on day 0 of AZD1222 vaccination. The source of this sequence is an adult in good health. Here the CDR3 reads CASSTRGGDGYTF. In DNA form, the CDR3 reads TGTGCCAGCAGTACAAGGGGCGGTGATGGCTACACCTTC.